Presented here are 21 T cell receptor beta chains from one specimen sequenced in a study of blood T cell repertoires in COVID-19. Assay: immunoSEQ multiplex PCR; the TCRdb copy retains only in-frame clones and omits some. The table shows about 52,000 clones, with more than 75% occurring only once. Sequences were obtained from peripheral blood. Receptors originate from a woman aged 80 or older with acute or convalescent COVID-19.

This rearrangement joins TRBV7-9 to TRBJ1-2; 8 bases line up with TRBD1. The CDR3 has 17 residues. CDR1 is SEHNR and CDR2 is FQNEAQ in the germline V gene (reference sequence). V shed 5 bases, J shed 2 bases, and the junction held 13 bases outside the gene matches. CDR3 protein: CASSQGQGRSINYGYTF. The CDR3 region has the DNA TGTGCCAGCAGCCAAGGACAGGGACGGAGTATCAACTATGGCTACACCTTC.

V and J are TRBV7-9 and TRBJ1-6, with D tentatively TRBD1 (6 bases). Germline V gene lookup returns CDR1 SEHNR and CDR2 FQNEAQ (reference sequence). The germline V and J ends were trimmed by 7 bases and 5 bases, with 12 bases remaining between them. The CDR3 has 14 amino acids. CDR3 nucleotide sequence: TGTGCCAGCACCTCAGACAGGAATAATTCACCCCTCCACTTT. This translates into CASTSDRNNSPLHF.

Only a few counts were recorded for this clone. The J gene is TRBJ1-5, the V gene TRBV2; TRBD1 aligns across 11 bases. Germline CDR1 reads SNHLY; CDR2 reads FYNNEI. This CDR3 has 17 residues. V trimming: 0 bases; J trimming: 6 bases; junction bases outside the gene matches: 7. The CDR3 here is CASSEARTGGLGQPQHF. The CDR3 coding sequence is TGTGCCAGCAGTGAAGCGAGGACAGGGGGCTTAGGTCAGCCCCAGCATTTT.

The chain joins TRBV5-1 to TRBJ2-5, with TRBD2 as a possible D gene (6 bases). V was shortened by 4 bases and J by 5 bases, with 12 bases between the two germline ends. CDR1 and CDR2 (germline): SGHRS, YFSETQ. The CDR3 has 13 residues. The CDR3 region has the DNA TGCGCCAGCAGCGGCTGGGGGGTGGAGACCCAGTACTTC. Its translation is CASSGWGVETQYF.

The chain combines TRBV7-9 with TRBJ1-1, with a weak D call TRBD1 (6 bases). Trimming cost V 4 bases and J 1 base, with 16 bases left between them. The germline gives CDR1 SEHNR, CDR2 FQNEAQ (reference sequence). The CDR3 has 16 amino acids. Here the CDR3 DNA reads TGTGCCAGCAGCTCGCGTAAGGGGGTGGAGAACACTGAAGCTTTCTTT. This translates into CASSSRKGVENTEAFF.

Only one count was recorded for this clone. The V gene is TRBV29-1, the J gene TRBJ1-3, with no clear D. Trimming shortened V by 5 bases and J by 7 bases, and 9 bases separated the two germline ends. The CDR3 length is 11 residues. Per the germline V gene, CDR1 is SQVTM and CDR2 is ANQGSEA. The DNA of the CDR3 is TGCAGCGTTTTGCGAGGGAACACCATATATTTT. Translated, it gives CSVLRGNTIYF.

This clone was found a few times. This chain joins TRBV3-1 (or the pseudogene TRBV3-2) and TRBJ2-5, with 13 bases identical to TRBD2. Unmatched junction bases numbered 7, after V lost 8 bases and J lost 7 bases. Germline V CDR1 and CDR2: LGHDT, YNNKEL (reference sequence). CDR3 length equals 14 residues. The CDR3 bases are TGTGCCAGCGGACTAGCGGGGGCCGTAGGGACCCAGTACTTC. Amino acids: CASGLAGAVGTQYF.

The chain uses TRBV7-9 and TRBJ1-1; maybe TRBD1 (5 bases). From germline, CDR1 is SEHNR and CDR2 FQNEAQ (reference sequence). V dropped 1 base and J dropped 5 bases, with 8 bases sitting between them. This CDR3 is 13 amino acids long. The CDR3 reads CASSLVGRTEAFF. The DNA of the CDR3 is TGTGCCAGCAGCTTAGTGGGGCGGACTGAAGCTTTCTTT.

The table lists this clone with a count of one. The chain employs TRBV6-6 and TRBJ2-1; 7 positions agree with TRBD1. Germline V lookup: CDR1 MNHNY, CDR2 SVGAGI (reference sequence). The CDR3 covers 16 residues. The V and J ends lost 5 bases and 3 bases, in that order; junction bases with no gene match: 10. The CDR3: CASSTADRTYYNEQFF. CDR3 coding DNA: TGTGCCAGCAGTACCGCGGACAGGACTTACTACAATGAGCAGTTCTTC.

V and J are TRBV24-1 and TRBJ2-2; 7 positions match TRBD2. The CDR3 has 15 residues. V lost 4 bases to trimming and J lost 0 bases; unmatched junction nucleotides: 1. Per the germline V gene, CDR1 is KGHDR and CDR2 is SFDVKD. The CDR3 nucleotides read TGTGCCACCAGTGAGGCGGGGGCGAACACCGGGGAGCTGTTTTTT. Translated, it gives CATSEAGANTGELFF.

This clone has just a few counts. This chain connects TRBV5-6 to TRBJ1-1, with a tentative D call TRBD1 (6 bases). The CDR3 runs to 14 residues. Trimming removed 0 bases at V and 0 bases at J, with 6 bases between. Germline V lookup: CDR1 SGHDT, CDR2 YYEEEE. The CDR3 is CASSLGQVNTEAFF. Here the CDR3 DNA reads TGTGCCAGCAGCTTGGGACAGGTGAACACTGAAGCTTTCTTT.

The chain carries TRBV7-9 and TRBJ2-1; the match to TRBD2 covers 8 bases. J lost 0 bases, V lost 5 bases, and 3 bases had no gene match. CDR3 length equals 15 residues. Germline-derived CDR1 and CDR2 are SEHNR and FQNEAQ (reference sequence). CDR3 loop: CASSPLAGSYNEQFF. The CDR3 DNA reads TGTGCCAGCAGCCCCCTAGCGGGCTCCTACAATGAGCAGTTCTTC.

The rearrangement links TRBV7-3 to TRBJ2-3; 7 bases line up with TRBD2. This CDR3 is built from 18 residues. The germline V gene encodes CDR1 SGHTA and CDR2 FQGTGA. J lost 0 bases, V lost 1 base, and 10 bases had no gene match. The CDR3 DNA follows: TGTGCCAGCAGCTTAATGGCCACGAGCGGGGCTAGCACAGATACGCAGTATTTT. Translation: CASSLMATSGASTDTQYF. Drawing the rest from reference TRBV7-3 and TRBJ2-3, the complete variable domain is GAGVSQTPSNKVTEKGKYVELRCDPISGHTALYWYRQSLGQGPEFLIYFQGTGAADDSGLPNDRFFAVRPEGSVSTLKIQRTERGDSAVYLCASSLMATSGASTDTQYFGPGTRLTVL.

The rearrangement links TRBV30 to TRBJ1-1, with D unresolved. The CDR3 totals 13 residues. Germline CDR1 reads GTSNPN; CDR2 reads SVGIG (reference sequence). The CDR3 DNA follows: TGTGCGTCCGATCCGGTTGGTGACACTGAAGCTTTCTTT. It is translated as CASDPVGDTEAFF. Full variable domain (remainder filled in from reference TRBV30 and TRBJ1-1): SQTIHQWPATLVQPVGSPLSLECTVEGTSNPNLYWYRQAAGRGLQLLFYSVGIGQISSEVPQNLSASRPQDRQFILSSKKLLLSDSGFYLCASDPVGDTEAFFGQGTRLTVV.

The rearrangement uses TRBV5-4 and TRBJ2-5, with TRBD2 identical over 9 bases. CDR1 and CDR2 (germline): SGHNT, YYREEE (reference sequence). The CDR3 covers 17 residues. The V segment lost 0 bases and the J segment 2 bases; nucleotides outside the gene matches: 8. CDR3 sequence reads: CASSLAGGSGGQETQYF. The CDR3 nucleotides read TGTGCCAGCAGCTTGGCCGGCGGTAGCGGGGGACAAGAGACCCAGTACTTC.

The genes are TRBV5-1 and TRBJ2-1; TRBD2 agrees at 8 bases. After removal of 0 bases from V and 8 bases from J, the junction contained 7 bases not matched to a gene. The V gene's germline CDR1 is SGHRS and CDR2 YFSETQ. There are 15 residues in the CDR3. CDR3 loop: CASSLVPGGVDEQFF. Here the CDR3 DNA reads TGCGCCAGCAGCTTGGTGCCGGGAGGGGTTGATGAGCAGTTCTTC.

For the CDR3, the DNA is TGTGCCTGCTCGGAGGCCGCCTCCAACGTCCTGACTTTC. Amino acids: CACSEAASNVLTF. V and J are TRBV9 and TRBJ2-6; D possibly corresponds to TRBD2 (5 bases). The CDR3 runs 13 residues. Germline loops: CDR1 SGDLS, CDR2 YYNGEE. V lost 10 bases to trimming and J lost 8 bases, with 16 bases between them.

In this sample, this clone turned up a few times. A junction end diverges from the germline sequence, so it may reflect a read error. The chain employs TRBV7-2 and TRBJ2-5; 7 nucleotides agree with TRBD2. From germline, CDR1 is SGHTA and CDR2 FQGNSA. CDR3 length: 14 amino acids. CDR3 sequence (DNA): TGTGCCAGCAGTTTAGAGGAGGGAGGGCGGAGGCAGTACTTC. Its protein product is CASSLEEGGRRQYF.

The chain combines TRBV15 with TRBJ2-3, with TRBD2 as a possible D gene (5 bases). V lost 5 bases, J lost 6 bases, and 15 bases lay in between. The germline V gene has CDR1 LNHNV and CDR2 YYDKDF (reference sequence). The CDR3 is 14 amino acids. The CDR3 loop reads CATSPPLRRDTQYF. CDR3 sequence (DNA): TGTGCCACCAGCCCTCCATTAAGGAGGGATACGCAGTATTTT.

The chain links TRBV10-1 to TRBJ2-2; D is uncertain. Trimming left V 3 bases short and J 1 base short, with 12 bases between. The CDR3 is made up of 16 amino acids. Per the germline V gene, CDR1 is WNHNN and CDR2 is SYGVQD (reference sequence). CDR3 protein: CASSDARSRNTGELFF. For the CDR3, the DNA is TGCGCCAGCAGTGATGCCCGGTCTCGGAACACCGGGGAGCTGTTTTTT.

On this clone: The junction and the germline gene differ at one end; a read error may be behind it. The chain has TRBV5-1 and TRBJ2-1; the D gene is possibly TRBD1 (6 bases). The CDR3 is 17 amino acids. Germline V lookup: CDR1 SGHRS, CDR2 YFSETQ. Written as DNA, the CDR3 is TGCGCCAGCAGCTTGGGGGACAAAAGGCCCCAATACAGTGAGCAGTTCTTC. Translation: CASSLGDKRPQYSEQFF.